The source of this T cell receptor (beta chain) is a study of T cell responses to AZD1222 COVID-19 vaccine. Study-level results: The sample set comprised mostly white British donors with more females, and clonal diversity was possibly underestimated. After the peak T cell response, and only then, were repertoires sampled.

A note on this clone: Its antigen is undetermined.

The table came from immunoSEQ multiplex PCR; TCRdb's copy has only in-frame clones and leaves some out. The sample has 140,000 or so clones; approximately 89% are singletons. Pooling covered second doses at about 4 or about 12 weeks. CDR1 and CDR2 (germline): SEHNR, FQNEAQ (reference sequence). CDR3 size: 14 residues. Trimming cost V 5 bases and J 4 bases, with 12 bases left between them. The chain joins TRBV7-9 to TRBJ1-5, with D uncertain. This clonotype originated in an adult who received the AZD1222 COVID-19 vaccine. The sample was peripheral blood, taken 28 days after the second AZD1222 dose. DNA of the CDR3: TGTGCCAGCAGCGAGGACGTCGGAAATCAGCCCCAGCATTTT. Translated, it gives CASSEDVGNQPQHF.